This is a list of T cell receptor beta chains from one sample in a study of T cells in Graves' hyperthyroidism and ophthalmopathy. TCRdb re-derived calls from the multiplex PCR reads in MiXCR, one entry per CDR3 protein. The table includes 350,000 to 400,000 distinct CDR3 sequences, just under 15% detected once. What was sequenced was blood. Receptor source: a woman in her twenties or thirties with Graves' hyperthyroidism. Both conserved end residues are part of each CDR3. The D gene is left open where the match is weak. Size is stated for part of the rows, as once, few or many counts, or as a class when the clone is expanded.

J gene | D gene | clone size | V gene | CDR3 protein | CDR3 DNA
TRBJ2-7 | TRBD1 | NA | TRBV7-8 | CASSSLTGGSYEQYF | TGTGCCAGCAGCTCCTTGACAGGGGGCTCCTACGAGCAGTACTTC
TRBJ2-1 | NA | many | TRBV7-3 | CASSLRFSGEGYNEQFF | TGTGCCAGCAGCTTAAGGTTTTCGGGAGAGGGCTACAATGAGCAGTTCTTC
TRBJ2-7 | NA | many | TRBV7-9 | CASSLDVAGSYEQYF | TGTGCCAGCAGCTTAGATGTGGCGGGCTCCTACGAGCAGTACTTC
TRBJ1-3 | TRBD1 | many | TRBV2 | CASRTGTGMNTIYF | TGTGCCAGCAGGACCGGGACAGGGATGAACACCATATATTTT
TRBJ2-1 | NA | few | TRBV9 | CASTSPIGSNNEQFF | TGTGCCAGCACCTCCCCAATCGGGAGTAACAATGAGCAGTTCTTC
TRBJ2-4 | TRBD1 | many | TRBV2 | CASKWGTGENIQYF | TGTGCCAGCAAATGGGGGACAGGGGAAAACATTCAGTACTTC
TRBJ2-5 | TRBD1 | NA | TRBV19 | CASSTNRGNETQYF | TGTGCCAGTAGTACCAACAGGGGGAACGAGACCCAGTACTTC
TRBJ2-1 | NA | NA | TRBV27 | CASSLSRANEQFF | TGTGCCAGCAGTTTATCTAGGGCTAATGAGCAGTTCTTC
TRBJ2-5 | TRBD2 | NA | TRBV9 | CASSQLAGGLRETQYF | TGTGCCAGCAGTCAACTAGCGGGAGGGCTCCGCGAGACCCAGTACTTC
TRBJ2-7 | TRBD1 | once | TRBV19 | CASSKDRDRVNEQYF | TGTGCCAGTAGTAAAGACCGGGACAGGGTAAACGAGCAGTACTTC
TRBJ1-2 | NA | NA | TRBV5-1 | CASSSDTHGGRYYGYTF | TGCGCCAGCAGCTCCGATACCCATGGGGGGCGCTACTATGGCTACACCTTC
TRBJ2-2 | NA | many | TRBV6-6 | CASSYTPPQLWDATNTGELFF | TGTGCCAGCAGTTACACCCCGCCCCAGCTCTGGGACGCCACGAACACCGGGGAGCTGTTTTTT
TRBJ1-1 | NA | few | TRBV18 | CASSPNVMNTEAFF | TGTGCCAGCTCACCAAACGTAATGAACACTGAAGCTTTCTTT
TRBJ2-3 | TRBD1 | NA | TRBV6-1 | CASRNDLGGGTQYF | TGTGCCAGCAGAAACGACTTAGGGGGCGGGACGCAGTATTTT
TRBJ2-1 | NA | many | TRBV11-3 | CASRGSGGEQFF | TGTGCCAGCAGAGGGAGTGGGGGTGAGCAGTTCTTC
TRBJ2-7 | TRBD2 | few | TRBV4-2 | CASSLGLAGRVSYEQYF | TGTGCCAGCAGCCTAGGACTAGCGGGAAGGGTTTCCTACGAGCAGTACTTC
TRBJ1-2 | NA | few | TRBV13 | CASSLQGIHGYTF | TGTGCCAGCAGCTTACAGGGTATCCATGGCTACACTTTC
TRBJ2-3 | NA | few | TRBV7-6 | CASSLMLAGSTDTQYF | TGTGCCAGCAGCTTAATGTTGGCGGGTAGCACAGATACGCAGTATTTT
TRBJ2-7 | NA | many | TRBV18 | CASSPSRSFSYEQYF | TGTGCCAGCTCACCTTCGCGGAGCTTCTCCTACGAGCAGTACTTC
TRBJ2-3 | NA | many | TRBV24-1 | CATSGGSWTDTQYF | TGTGCCACCAGTGGTGGGAGTTGGACAGATACGCAGTATTTT
TRBJ1-6 | NA | NA | TRBV2 | CASSESSTLRNSPLHF | TGTGCCAGCAGTGAAAGTAGTACCCTTCGGAATTCACCCCTCCACTTT
TRBJ2-4 | TRBD2 | many | TRBV2 | CASSAKWAAGLAGGHIQYF | TGTGCCAGCAGTGCAAAGTGGGCGGCGGGACTAGCGGGAGGGCACATTCAGTACTTC
TRBJ2-5 | NA | NA | TRBV24-1 | CATSDSSRGGGLQETQYF | TGTGCCACCAGTGATTCATCTAGGGGCGGGGGCCTCCAAGAGACCCAGTACTTC
TRBJ2-7 | TRBD2 | NA | TRBV20-1 | CSADNSGGRSYEQYF | TGCAGTGCCGATAATTCAGGCGGGAGGTCATACGAGCAGTACTTC
TRBJ2-3 | TRBD2 | many | TRBV7-9 | CASTWREGLSDTQYF | TGTGCCAGCACCTGGCGGGAGGGCCTTTCGGATACGCAGTATTTT
TRBJ2-1 | TRBD2 | NA | TRBV27 | CASTGISRTSGAISYNEQFF | TGTGCCAGCACCGGTATTTCTAGGACTAGCGGGGCGATTTCTTACAATGAGCAGTTCTTC
TRBJ2-7 | TRBD2 | few | TRBV9 | CASSVGAGGRLSYEQYF | TGTGCCAGCAGCGTAGGGGCTGGCGGGAGGTTGTCCTACGAGCAGTACTTC
TRBJ1-4 | NA | NA | TRBV30 | CAWTTRALNEKLFF | TGTGCCTGGACCACCAGGGCCTTAAATGAAAAACTGTTTTTT
TRBJ2-2 | NA | few | TRBV15 | CATSRDAVGELFF | TGTGCCACCAGCAGAGATGCGGTAGGGGAGCTGTTTTTT
TRBJ2-5 | NA | many | TRBV7-9 | CASSLGDGTQETQYF | TGTGCCAGCAGCTTAGGGGACGGTACCCAAGAGACCCAGTACTTC
TRBJ2-1 | NA | few | TRBV10-3 | CAISEPQGRGNNEQFF | TGTGCCATCAGTGAGCCCCAAGGACGTGGGAACAATGAGCAGTTCTTC
TRBJ1-6 | NA | NA | TRBV25-1 | CASSVNVGLPLHF | TGTGCCAGCAGTGTCAACGTCGGGTTACCCCTCCACTTT